One and the same sample provided the 5 T cell receptor beta chains below, sequenced in a study of shared clonotypes between healthy human individuals. Method: immunoSEQ multiplex PCR; TCRdb's copy keeps in-frame clones and lacks some. The sample includes approximately 2,300,000 clones, approximately 90% seen only once; the top ten take around 0.4%. The sample comprised naive CD4+ T cells from PBMCs. Noted subset: CD45RA+ positively selected. The receptors derive from a man aged 18 to 30 in good health. Some clones in this sample may be carry-over from other donors' samples.

The CDR3 region has the DNA TGTGCCACCAGCTCACTAGCGGAAACAGATACGCAGTATTTT. Translated, it gives CATSSLAETDTQYF. The chain joins TRBV15 to TRBJ2-3, with 8 bases fitting TRBD2. There are 14 residues in the CDR3. Germline V gives CDR1 LNHNV, CDR2 YYDKDF (reference sequence). After removal of 5 bases from V and 3 bases from J, the junction contained 4 bases not matched to a gene. Looking up the rest from reference TRBV15 and TRBJ2-3 gives the full variable domain: DAMVIQNPRYQVTQFGKPVTLSCSQTLNHNVMYWYQQKSSQAPKLLFHYYDKDFNNEADTPDNFQSRRPNTSFCFLDIRSPGLGDTAMYLCATSSLAETDTQYFGPGTRLTVL.

The genes are TRBV5-1 and TRBJ2-7; 9 bases match TRBD2. Germline CDR1 reads SGHRS; CDR2 reads YFSETQ. CDR3 length: 16 residues. V lost 5 bases to trimming and J lost 4 bases; unmatched junction nucleotides: 13. The CDR3 DNA is TGCGCCAGCAGACTCGCGCGAGGACTAGCGCTTTACGAGCAGTACTTC. As protein: CASRLARGLALYEQYF. Full variable domain (rest looked up from reference TRBV5-1 and TRBJ2-7): KAGVTQTPRYLIKTRGQQVTLSCSPISGHRSVSWYQQTPGQGLQFLFEYFSETQRNKGNFPGRFSGRQFSNSRSEMNVSTLELGDSALYLCASRLARGLALYEQYFGPGTRLTVT.

V gene TRBV7-3 combines with J gene TRBJ2-7, with D uncertain. The CDR3 covers 13 residues. V was pared by 0 bases and J by 6 bases, with 9 bases between. The V gene's germline CDR1 is SGHTA and CDR2 FQGTGA. This CDR3 reads CASSLTRVSEQYF. CDR3 DNA sequence: TGTGCCAGCAGCTTAACCCGGGTCTCCGAGCAGTACTTC.

The chain employs TRBV5-1 and TRBJ2-6; no definite D call. Germline V CDR1 and CDR2: SGHRS, YFSETQ. The CDR3 contains 15 residues. V was clipped by 2 bases and J by 2 bases, with 8 bases between them. CDR3 bases: TGCGCCAGCAGCTTCAACTTCCCTGGGGCCAACGTCCTGACTTTC. This translates into CASSFNFPGANVLTF.

V is TRBV27 and J is TRBJ2-5; D is uncertain. V shed 6 bases and J shed 5 bases, with 10 bases lying between them. The CDR3 has 12 amino acids. CDR1 and CDR2 from the germline V gene are MNHEY and SMNVEV (reference sequence). CDR3 nucleotide sequence: TGTGCCAGCAGCCGAGCCGGGGAGACCCAGTACTTC. Its translation is CASSRAGETQYF.